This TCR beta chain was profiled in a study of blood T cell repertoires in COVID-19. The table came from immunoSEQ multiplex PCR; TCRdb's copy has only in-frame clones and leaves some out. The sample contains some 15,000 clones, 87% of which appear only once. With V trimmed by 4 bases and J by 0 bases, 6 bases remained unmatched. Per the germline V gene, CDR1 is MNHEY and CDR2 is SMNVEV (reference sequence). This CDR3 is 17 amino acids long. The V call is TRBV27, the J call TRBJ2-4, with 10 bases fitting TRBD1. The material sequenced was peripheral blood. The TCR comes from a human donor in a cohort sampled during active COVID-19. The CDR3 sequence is CASSSGTGALAKNIQYF. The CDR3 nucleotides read TGTGCCAGCAGTTCCGGGACAGGGGCCTTAGCCAAAAACATTCAGTACTTC.